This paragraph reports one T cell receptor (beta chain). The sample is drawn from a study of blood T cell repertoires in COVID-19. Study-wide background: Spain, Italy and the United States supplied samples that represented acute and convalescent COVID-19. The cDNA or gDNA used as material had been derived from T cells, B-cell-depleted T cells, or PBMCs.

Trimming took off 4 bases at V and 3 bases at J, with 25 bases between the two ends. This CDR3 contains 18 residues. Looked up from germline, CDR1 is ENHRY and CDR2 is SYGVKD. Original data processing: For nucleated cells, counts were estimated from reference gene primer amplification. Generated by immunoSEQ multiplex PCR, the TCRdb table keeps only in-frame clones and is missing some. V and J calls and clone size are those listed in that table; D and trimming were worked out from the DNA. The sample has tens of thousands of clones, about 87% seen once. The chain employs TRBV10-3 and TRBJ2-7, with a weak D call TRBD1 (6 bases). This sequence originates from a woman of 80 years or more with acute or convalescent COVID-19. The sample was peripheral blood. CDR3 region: CAISGRGQNVGAVYEQYF. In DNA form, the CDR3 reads TGTGCCATCAGTGGTCGGGGACAAAATGTCGGGGCCGTCTACGAGCAGTACTTC.